The source of this T cell receptor beta chain is a study of Ad26.COV2.S vaccination and SARS-CoV-2 variants. The table came from immunoSEQ multiplex PCR; TCRdb's copy has only in-frame clones and leaves some out. In the table there are almost 400,000 clones, around nine tenths of which are singletons. Germline V gene data show CDR1 as SGDLS and CDR2 as YYNGEE. The V gene lost 0 bases and the J gene lost 6 bases, with 10 bases spanning the gap. The CDR3 loop spans 14 amino acids. Treatment described: about 20 received Ad26.COV2.S at low or high dose, single or two shots; roughly 5 received placebo; per-sample allocation not given. The investigators took samples on day 63 after the first vaccine or placebo injection.

This TCR came from a person between 18 and 59 years old who received the Ad26.COV2.S COVID-19 vaccine or a placebo. The rearrangement links TRBV9 to TRBJ2-1; weak D call: TRBD1 (5 bases). Specimen: peripheral blood, collected in a trial of Ad26.COV2.S vaccine versus placebo. Here the CDR3 DNA reads TGTGCCAGCAGCGTAGTTGGCAGGGCCAATGAGCAGTTCTTC. It yields the protein CASSVVGRANEQFF.